Each of the 11 T cell receptor beta chains below was sequenced from the same sample in a study of T cells expressing NK-cell markers (dated by TCRdb to the early 2020s). The library was built by means of 5' RACE. Instrument used: Illumina HiSeq 2000. Through TCRdb reprocessing, the reads give one entry per CDR3 protein sequence; DNA is omitted. The table of this sample itemizes over 150,000 distinct CDR3 sequences. Approximately 35% of the sample is in the top ten clones. The sample was blood T cells: a sorted CD56 or NKG2C T cell subset, CD4+ or CD8+ T cells, or bulk PBMC T cells (not recorded which). All receptors derive from a woman in her forties or fifties in good health. Donor details come from another sample of the same person, matched by shared clones.

This chain uses TRBV28 with TRBJ2-2; the D gene TCRdb calls, TRBD1, cannot be checked with no DNA. From germline, CDR1 is MDHEN and CDR2 SYDVKM. The CDR3 totals 16 residues. This chain's CDR3 is CASSSSWGRNTGELFF.

The chain couples TRBV3-1 to TRBJ2-2; the D call of TRBD2 rests on TCRdb alone, since no DNA is present to check it. The germline V gene has CDR1 LGHDT and CDR2 YNNKEL (reference sequence). The CDR3 contains 14 residues. The CDR3 reads CASSLSVYTGELFF.

V is TRBV5-5 and J is TRBJ2-7; checking the TCRdb D call of TRBD1 is not possible without DNA. The length of the CDR3 is 14 residues. CDR1 and CDR2 from the germline V gene are SGHKS and YYEKEE (reference sequence). CDR3: CASSLVTGSYEQYF.

The chain employs TRBV7-9 and TRBJ1-4; TCRdb selects TRBD1, and the lack of DNA leaves this call unchecked. This CDR3 has 13 amino acids. From germline, CDR1 is SEHNR and CDR2 FQNEAQ (reference sequence). CDR3 sequence reads: CASRSGTDEKLFF.

The chain has TRBV5-1 and TRBJ2-7. Germline V gene data show CDR1 as SGHRS and CDR2 as YFSETQ. The CDR3 spans 13 residues. CDR3 amino acids: CASSSDSLYEQYF.

The V gene is TRBV27, the J gene TRBJ2-5; TCRdb designates TRBD1, a call that cannot be tested without DNA. The CDR3 loop spans 15 amino acids. In germline, CDR1 is MNHEY, CDR2 SMNVEV (reference sequence). The CDR3 sequence is CASSKVRARVETQYF.

The chain employs TRBV24-1 and TRBJ2-1; absent DNA, TCRdb's TRBD2 call cannot be checked. CDR1 KGHDR and CDR2 SFDVKD come from the germline V gene. CDR3 size: 15 residues. The CDR3 loop reads CATSDLKAGVDEQFF.

The CDR3 sequence: CASSRGGSYYNEQFF. This rearrangement joins TRBV6-2 or TRBV6-3 to TRBJ2-1. This CDR3 contains 15 residues. The germline V gene has CDR1 MNHEY and CDR2 SVGEGT.

V and J are TRBV6-6 and TRBJ2-5. Germline V CDR1 and CDR2: MNHNY, SVGAGI (reference sequence). There are 18 residues in the CDR3. The CDR3 loop reads CASSYSDSFKQPSETQYF.

The chain joins TRBV5-1 to TRBJ2-7; as DNA is missing, the TRBD2 call by TCRdb cannot be tested. Germline V gene data show CDR1 as SGHRS and CDR2 as YFSETQ. CDR3 length equals 17 residues. CDR3: CASSPGTSGFPRGEQYF.

The chain couples TRBV4-1 to TRBJ2-3; no DNA is available, so the TRBD1 call from TCRdb remains unchecked. Germline-derived CDR1 and CDR2 are MGHRA and YSYEKL. The CDR3 consists of 15 residues. The CDR3: CASSQDQGRGDTQYF.